Below, 27 T cell receptor beta chains from the same sample are listed, as sequenced in a study of blood T cells in healthy people across ages. A second 7 to 11 cycle PCR used barcoded and J-beta primers. Each CDR3 protein is one row after TCRdb ran MiXCR on the 5' RACE reads. The sample contains some 760,000 distinct CDR3 sequences, 25% of which appear only once. The same sample was also used in a study of T cells of mothers and their children.

The sample was blood. Receptors were obtained from a boy younger than 18 in good health.

The chain uses TRBV20-1 and TRBJ2-7; 7 nucleotides line up with TRBD2. Germline lookup yields CDR1 DFQATT and CDR2 SNEGSKA (reference sequence). The V segment lost 3 bases and the J segment 2 bases; nucleotides outside the gene matches: 4. This CDR3 has 13 amino acids. In nucleotides, the CDR3 is TGCAGTGCTAGCGGGCTAGCGGCCTACGAGCAGTACTTC. Translation gives CSASGLAAYEQYF.

V and J are TRBV12-3 or TRBV12-4 and TRBJ2-5; TRBD1 aligns across 9 bases. This CDR3 is built from 15 residues. The V segment lost 7 bases and the J segment 2 bases; nucleotides outside the gene matches: 8. The DNA of the CDR3 is TGTGCCAGCACCCTCGGACAGGGGTTACAAGAGACCCAGTACTTC. Translation: CASTLGQGLQETQYF.

This clonotype was detected a few times. The rearrangement links TRBV6-6 to TRBJ1-1; the D gene is possibly TRBD1 (5 bases). Germline V lookup: CDR1 MNHNY, CDR2 SVGAGI (reference sequence). Trimming took off 11 bases at V and 0 bases at J, with 19 bases between the two ends. This CDR3 comprises 15 residues. The DNA for the CDR3 is TGTGCCTGTTCAGGGAAAAAGGCCATGAACACTGAAGCTTTCTTT. Its protein product is CACSGKKAMNTEAFF.

This clonotype was recorded a few times. The chain uses TRBV9 and TRBJ2-4, with D possibly TRBD2 on 5 matching bases. CDR3 length equals 13 residues. Trimming cost V 0 bases and J 7 bases, with 8 bases left between them. Germline loops: CDR1 SGDLS, CDR2 YYNGEE. The CDR3 is CASSVGPGNIQYF. The CDR3 DNA is TGTGCCAGCAGCGTAGGCCCGGGGAACATTCAGTACTTC.

Concerning this clonotype itself: At one end the junction does not follow the germline gene, possibly because of a read error. The V and J genes are TRBV20-1 and TRBJ2-5; 7 nucleotides match TRBD2. The CDR3 consists of 12 residues. Per the germline V gene, CDR1 is DFQATT and CDR2 is SNEGSKA (reference sequence). The CDR3 loop is CSAREGGDPPSF. The DNA for the CDR3 is TGCAGTGCTAGAGAGGGGGGGGACCCCCCTAGCTTC.

This clonotype was counted only a few times. This sequence joins TRBV7-2 and TRBJ1-5; D is unresolved. The germline V and J ends were trimmed by 0 bases and 3 bases, with 12 bases remaining between them. Germline CDR1 reads SGHTA; CDR2 reads FQGNSA. This CDR3 has 16 residues. The DNA of the CDR3 is TGTGCCAGCAGCTTAGCGCCTACAGAAACCAATCAGCCCCAGCATTTT. It specifies CASSLAPTETNQPQHF. The variable domain in full, completed from reference TRBV7-2 and TRBJ1-5, reads GAGVSQSPSNKVTEKGKDVELRCDPISGHTALYWYRQSLGQGLEFLIYFQGNSAPDKSGLPSDRFSAERTGGSVSTLTIQRTQQEDSAVYLCASSLAPTETNQPQHFGDGTRLSIL.

J is TRBJ2-1 and V is TRBV9; 8 bases line up with TRBD2. The CDR3 loop spans 15 amino acids. Trimming took 3 bases from V and 2 from J; bases not matched to a gene: 4. Germline CDR1 reads SGDLS; CDR2 reads YYNGEE. In DNA form, the CDR3 reads TGTGCCAGCAGCGGAGCGGGAGCTACCTACAATGAGCAGTTCTTC. This encodes CASSGAGATYNEQFF.

The gene calls are TRBV7-2 and TRBJ1-1; 7 bases are a match to TRBD1. J gave up 1 base and V 3 bases, and 8 bases lay outside the gene matches. The CDR3 is 16 residues long. Germline values: CDR1 SGHTA, CDR2 FQGNSA. CDR3 in DNA: TGTGCCAGCAGCTTCTATGCAGGGGGTGGGAACACTGAAGCTTTCTTT. This sequence encodes CASSFYAGGGNTEAFF.

This clonotype appeared many times. The V call is TRBV28, the J call TRBJ1-4, with 7 nucleotides matching TRBD1. The germline CDR1 and CDR2 sequences are MDHEN and SYDVKM. The CDR3 is made up of 15 amino acids. V gave up 5 bases and J gave up 0 bases; unmatched junction bases: 3. For the CDR3, the DNA is TGTGCCAGCAGTCGTACAGGGGCAACTAATGAAAAACTGTTTTTT. Amino acids: CASSRTGATNEKLFF.

This clonotype has more than one count but fewer than ten. The genes are TRBV29-1 and TRBJ2-3; D gene uncertain. Germline V gives CDR1 SQVTM, CDR2 ANQGSEA. V was pared by 4 bases and J by 5 bases, with 10 bases between. CDR3 length: 12 residues. In nucleotides, the CDR3 is TGCAGCGTTGTAAGGTCCGGAGATACGCAGTATTTT. Protein sequence: CSVVRSGDTQYF.

With regard to this clonotype: At one of its ends the junction is not consistent with the germline gene, which may arise from a read error. The chain couples TRBV12-3 or TRBV12-4 to TRBJ1-6; D unclear. CDR3 length: 14 residues. The CDR3 DNA is TGTGCCAGCAGTTTAGTCACGGGAAATTCACCCCTCCGCTTT. Translation gives CASSLVTGNSPLRF.

This clonotype was recorded a few times. The chain recombines TRBV12-3 or TRBV12-4 with TRBJ2-6; a weak D match, TRBD1 (6 bases). CDR3 size: 15 residues. V was pared by 6 bases and J by 0 bases, with 9 bases between. CDR3 DNA sequence: TGTGCCAGCAGAATCAGGGGCTCTGGGGCCAACGTCCTGACTTTC. Encoded protein: CASRIRGSGANVLTF.

There are a few counts of this clonotype. V usage is TRBV5-4 and J usage is TRBJ2-3, with TRBD2 matching 8 bases. Germline CDR1 and CDR2: SGHNT and YYREEE (reference sequence). The CDR3 has 16 amino acids. Unmatched junction bases numbered 11, after V lost 4 bases and J lost 4 bases. The CDR3 region is CASSGGLAGGSDTQYF. CDR3 nucleotide sequence: TGTGCCAGCAGCGGAGGATTGGCGGGAGGTTCAGATACGCAGTATTTT.

In its sample, this clonotype was seen a few times. This may be a read error: a much more frequent sequence differs by one nucleotide. CDR3 residues: CASGQGSSYNEQFF. As DNA, the CDR3 is TGCGCCAGCGGCCAAGGGAGCTCCTACAATGAGCAGTTCTTC. V and J are TRBV4-1 and TRBJ2-1; possible D gene TRBD2, 5 bases. Germline CDR1 reads MGHRA; CDR2 reads YSYEKL. The CDR3 has 14 residues.

This chain connects TRBV5-1 to TRBJ2-5, with 10 nucleotides matching TRBD1. The J call may not be correct, given that the DNA end is closer to TRBJ2-1. This CDR3 spans 16 amino acids. Germline V gives CDR1 SGHRS, CDR2 YFSETQ. CDR3 protein: CASSLGGQGGYNEQFF. Here the CDR3 DNA reads TGCGCCAGCAGCTTGGGAGGACAGGGGGGTTACAATGAGCAGTTCTTC.

A few counts support this clonotype. V gene TRBV29-1 combines with J gene TRBJ1-2; the D is unclear. Germline CDR1 SQVTM, CDR2 ANQGSEA. The V end was cut by 7 bases, the J end by 4 bases, with 16 bases between. CDR3 size: 13 residues. The CDR3 sequence is CSAAGQTAYGYTF. CDR3 DNA: TGCAGCGCCGCCGGGCAGACCGCCTATGGCTACACCTTC. The full variable domain, rest sourced from reference TRBV29-1 and TRBJ1-2, is SAVISQKPSRDICQRGTSLTIQCQVDSQVTMMFWYRQQPGQSLTLIATANQGSEATYESGFVIDKFPISRPNLTFSTLTVSNMSPEDSSIYLCSAAGQTAYGYTFGSGTRLTVV.

The CDR3 loop is CASRGQGGNEQFF. The CDR3 region has the DNA TGTGCCAGCAGGGGACAGGGAGGGAATGAGCAGTTCTTC. The chain recombines TRBV6-5 with TRBJ2-5; TRBD1 matches 9 bases. The J call may be mistaken, given a closer DNA end match to TRBJ2-1. Germline V gene data show CDR1 as MNHEY and CDR2 as SVGAGI. The CDR3 spans 13 residues.

This clonotype has just a few counts. The chain couples TRBV12-3 or TRBV12-4 to TRBJ1-5; a possible D gene is TRBD1 (6 bases). There are 15 residues in the CDR3. Trimming left V 6 bases short and J 2 bases short, with 14 bases between. The CDR3 sequence: CASRRQAGGNQPQHF. The CDR3 region has the DNA TGTGCCAGCAGAAGACAGGCCGGGGGCAATCAGCCCCAGCATTTT.

The rearrangement joins TRBV4-3 to TRBJ2-7; 8 positions match TRBD1. Looked up from germline, CDR1 is LGHNA and CDR2 is YSLEER. The junction had 11 bases not matched to a gene; V was cut back by 1 base and J by 6 bases. There are 16 residues in the CDR3. The CDR3 is CASSQAIPGQEGEQYF. The CDR3 nucleotides read TGCGCCAGCAGCCAAGCGATACCGGGACAGGAGGGCGAGCAGTACTTC.

The rearrangement joins TRBV13 to TRBJ1-1; D may be TRBD1 (5 bases). CDR1 is PRHDT, CDR2 FYEKMQ, per germline (reference sequence). The V end was cut by 4 bases, the J end by 4 bases, with 16 bases between. The CDR3 sequence is 15 residues long. CDR3: CASSSYLGGTTEAFF. CDR3 nucleotides: TGTGCCAGCAGCTCATACCTCGGAGGGACCACTGAAGCTTTCTTT.

This chain connects TRBV12-3 or TRBV12-4 to TRBJ1-4; no definite D call. The CDR3 spans 11 residues. The V end lost 9 bases, the J end lost 7 bases, and 9 bases lay between the germline ends. CDR3 protein: CASSVGEKLFF. In DNA form, the CDR3 reads TGTGCCAGTTCAGTGGGTGAAAAACTGTTTTTT.

The chain couples TRBV20-1 to TRBJ1-1; D remains ambiguous. The CDR3 has 11 residues. V was clipped by 7 bases and J by 6 bases, with 12 bases between them. Germline V gene data show CDR1 as DFQATT and CDR2 as SNEGSKA (reference sequence). The CDR3: CSVKKDPEAFF. DNA for the CDR3: TGCAGTGTGAAGAAGGACCCTGAAGCTTTCTTT.

The CDR3 sequence: CASSLVQGTINTEAFF. CDR3 DNA sequence: TGCGCCAGCAGCTTGGTGCAGGGAACGATCAACACTGAAGCTTTCTTT. The rearrangement links TRBV5-1 to TRBJ1-1; maybe TRBD1 (5 bases). The CDR3 runs to 16 residues. Germline V gene lookup returns CDR1 SGHRS and CDR2 YFSETQ. The V end was cut by 0 bases, the J end by 2 bases, with 14 bases between.

The gene calls are TRBV3-1 and TRBJ2-5, with 7 positions matching TRBD2. The J call could be wrong; TRBJ2-7 is a better fit for the DNA end. The CDR3 covers 17 residues. From germline, CDR1 is LGHDT and CDR2 YNNKEL (reference sequence). CDR3: CASSQDAGGGEFYEQYF. In nucleotides, the CDR3 is TGTGCCAGCAGCCAAGATGCTGGTGGGGGGGAGTTCTACGAGCAGTACTTC.

This clonotype showed up just a few times. The rearrangement links TRBV28 to TRBJ2-7, with a possible D match to TRBD1 (5 bases). The ends were cut back, 6 bases at V and 0 bases at J, with 15 bases in the middle. Germline V lookup: CDR1 MDHEN, CDR2 SYDVKM. The CDR3 totals 15 residues. Here the CDR3 reads CASSPTGLNSYEQYF. The CDR3 DNA follows: TGTGCCAGCAGCCCCACAGGTCTTAACTCCTACGAGCAGTACTTC. The full variable domain, with the rest looked up from reference TRBV28 and TRBJ2-7, is DVKVTQSSRYLVKRTGEKVFLECVQDMDHENMFWYRQDPGLGLRLIYFSYDVKMKEKGDIPEGYSVSREKKERFSLILESASTNQTSMYLCASSPTGLNSYEQYFGPGTRLTVT.

The table lists this clonotype with a few counts. The CDR3 here is CASSEWGDQPQHF. The CDR3 nucleotides read TGTGCCAGCAGTGAGTGGGGAGATCAGCCCCAGCATTTT. This chain joins TRBV2 and TRBJ1-5, with D unresolved. CDR3 length: 13 amino acids. The germline V gene has CDR1 SNHLY and CDR2 FYNNEI. With 3 bases removed from V and 5 bases from J, the gap between germline ends came to 8 bases.

The chain is built from TRBV6-6 and TRBJ1-4; no reliable D call. The CDR3 runs to 14 residues. Germline V gene sequence: CDR1 MNHNY, CDR2 SVGAGI (reference sequence). V was cut by 2 bases and J by 5 bases, with 9 bases left in between. The CDR3 loop is CASSYGLGNEKLFF. CDR3 nucleotides: TGTGCCAGCAGTTACGGGCTAGGGAATGAAAAACTGTTTTTT.